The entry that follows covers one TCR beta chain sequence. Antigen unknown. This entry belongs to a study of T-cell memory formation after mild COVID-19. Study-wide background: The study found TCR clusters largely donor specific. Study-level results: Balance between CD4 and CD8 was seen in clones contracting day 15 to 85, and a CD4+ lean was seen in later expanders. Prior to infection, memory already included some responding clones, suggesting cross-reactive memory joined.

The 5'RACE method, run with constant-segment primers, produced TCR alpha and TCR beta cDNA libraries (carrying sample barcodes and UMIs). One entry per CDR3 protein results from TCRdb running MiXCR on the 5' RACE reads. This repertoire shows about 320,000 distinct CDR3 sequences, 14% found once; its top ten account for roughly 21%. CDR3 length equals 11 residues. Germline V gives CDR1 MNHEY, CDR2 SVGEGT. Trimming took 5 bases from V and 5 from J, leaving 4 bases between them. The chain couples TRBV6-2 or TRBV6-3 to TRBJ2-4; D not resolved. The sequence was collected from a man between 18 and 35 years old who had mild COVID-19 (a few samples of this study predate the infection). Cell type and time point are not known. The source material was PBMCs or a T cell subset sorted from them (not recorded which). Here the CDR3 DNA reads TGTGCCAGCAGTGAACAAAACATTCAGTACTTC. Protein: CASSEQNIQYF.